This TCR beta chain emerged from a study of blood T cell repertoires in COVID-19. Data came from immunoSEQ multiplex PCR; TCRdb stores just in-frame clones and leaves some out. This sample has a few hundred thousand clones, with about 90% found just once. This CDR3 comprises 13 residues. The V gene lost 7 bases and the J gene lost 5 bases, with 13 bases spanning the gap. Germline loops: CDR1 SEHNR, CDR2 FQNEAQ (reference sequence). The genes are TRBV7-9 and TRBJ2-3; a possible D gene is TRBD2 (6 bases). Sequenced input: PBMCs or T cells enriched from blood (not recorded which). This TCR came from a man aged 40-49 years in a cohort exposed to, infected with or recovered from COVID-19 (not recorded which). Here the CDR3 DNA reads TGTGCCAGCATATCCGGAGGGCTAGATACGCAGTATTTT. Protein sequence: CASISGGLDTQYF.